A selection of T cell receptor beta chains follows, all from one sample in a study of T cell responses to AZD1222 COVID-19 vaccine. Repertoires were generated with immunoSEQ multiplex PCR, while TCRdb's copy carries only in-frame clones and drops some. The sample has tens of thousands of clones, about four fifths seen once. Sequenced material: peripheral blood, taken on day 0 of AZD1222 vaccination. The receptors derive from an adult in good health. CDR3s leave out the opening cysteine and the closing phenylalanine or tryptophan. A D gene is named only where the DNA matches it firmly.

v_call	d_call	cdr3_aa
TRBV19	TRBD1	ASSRQGITEAF
TRBV7-9	NA	ASSPSTGWGSSYEQY
TRBV2	TRBD1	ASSDLAGGGYGYT
TRBV6-5	NA	ASSYDSLSGANVLT
TRBV19	NA	ASSSRTASGANVLT
TRBV24-1	TRBD1	ATRGTGRGGYT
TRBV6-5	NA	ASSYSQAPRGTEAF
TRBV28	NA	ASSFSKWDTYEQY
TRBV2	NA	ASRKQDLTKNIQY
TRBV28	NA	ASSLRQDNYGYT
TRBV7-9	NA	ASSNAGLWVQY
TRBV9	NA	ASSAGMTNQPQH
TRBV7-9	TRBD1	ASSLAGQVYGYT
TRBV19	NA	ASSTLRDTEAF
TRBV7-9	NA	ASSLALTGVAEKLF
TRBV7-8	NA	ASRDNAVGTEAF
TRBV10-3	TRBD1	AISESGTGGMGNSPLH
TRBV5-1	NA	ASSFQGLSTDTQY
TRBV5-1	TRBD1	ASSVDRGLHYGYT
TRBV6-5	TRBD2	ASSTGLAGMGTQY
TRBV6-2/TRBV6-3	TRBD1	ASSGMPGQKMNYGYT
TRBV18	TRBD1	ASSSFPTGVGNTEAF
TRBV30	NA	AWVGTSEAF
TRBV3-1/TRBV3-2	NA	ASSQDGGREKLF
TRBV7-9	TRBD1	ASSGTGDTEAF
TRBV5-1	TRBD2	ASSLSLLAGALSSYNEQF
TRBV29-1	NA	SVVQDSSYEQY
TRBV3-1/TRBV3-2	NA	ASSQLGSSYEQY
TRBV28	NA	ASSRGFGTGELF
TRBV5-4	TRBD2	ASSAGAETQY
TRBV28	NA	ASSLLIQEENTEAF
TRBV7-9	TRBD2	ASSPWTSLYNEQF
TRBV4-1	NA	ASSQGVLVAKNIQY
TRBV24-1	NA	ATSSTGQGNTEAF
TRBV30	TRBD1	AWRRTGAGNTIY
TRBV28	NA	ASSSSPHPGQVYT
TRBV30	TRBD1	AWSPGTGGDTQY
TRBV6-5	NA	ASSMRTDTQY
TRBV28	TRBD1	ASNESGGNEQF
TRBV10-1	TRBD1	ASSDGQGGNSPLH
TRBV4-1	NA	ASSPPNIRREKLF
TRBV3-1/TRBV3-2	NA	ASSQRGSNSPLH
TRBV7-9	TRBD1	ASSPTGTGYT
TRBV3-1/TRBV3-2	NA	ASSLRLNTGELF